Presented here are 6 T cell receptor beta chains from one specimen sequenced in a study of T cells in Graves' hyperthyroidism and ophthalmopathy. Amplified regions were TCR beta CDR3 sequences from RNA transcripts. Initially, a first-round RT-PCR of the TCR CDR3 employed the HTBI primer set. Via MiXCR, TCRdb re-called the multiplex PCR reads, giving one row per CDR3 protein. The data contain 600,000 to 850,000 distinct CDR3 sequences, 15% to 20% of them singletons. Sequencing was performed on blood. These receptors were taken from a woman aged 50 to 60 with Graves' hyperthyroidism that later progressed to Graves' ophthalmopathy.

The rearrangement links TRBV29-1 to TRBJ1-2; 7 bases line up with TRBD1. V shed 4 bases, J shed 4 bases, and the junction held 6 bases outside the gene matches. This CDR3 contains 13 residues. Germline V gives CDR1 SQVTM, CDR2 ANQGSEA. The CDR3 DNA sequence: TGCAGCGTTGGGGGAGGGGGCAGCTATGGCTACACCTTC. As protein: CSVGGGGSYGYTF.

This clonotype showed up just a few times. This chain joins TRBV24-1 and TRBJ2-7, with 7 positions matching TRBD1. V was pared by 2 bases and J by 4 bases, with 4 bases of the junction left unmatched. The V gene's germline CDR1 is KGHDR and CDR2 SFDVKD. CDR3 length: 14 residues. The CDR3 nucleotides are TGTGCCACCAGTGATTGGGGACAGCCGTACGAGCAGTACTTC. It codes for CATSDWGQPYEQYF.

V and J are TRBV7-2 and TRBJ2-5, with unresolved D. The CDR3 extends over 13 amino acids. The germline V gene has CDR1 SGHTA and CDR2 FQGNSA. Trimming removed 2 bases from V and 8 bases from J, with 12 bases in between. DNA for the CDR3: TGTGCCAGCAGCTTACAGGAAGAGATAACCCAGTACTTC. Translated, it gives CASSLQEEITQYF.

This clonotype was picked up many times. The genes are TRBV10-3 and TRBJ1-2, with 10 bases fitting TRBD1. J was trimmed by 6 bases and V by 6 bases; bases with no gene match: 7. CDR3 length equals 14 residues. Germline V gene lookup returns CDR1 ENHRY and CDR2 SYGVKD. The CDR3 DNA sequence: TGTGCCATCAGCCCGGACAGGGGGAATGATGGCTACACCTTC. This sequence encodes CAISPDRGNDGYTF.

This sequence joins TRBV7-9 and TRBJ2-1; 7 bases agree with TRBD1. Germline lookup yields CDR1 SEHNR and CDR2 FQNEAQ (reference sequence). V shed 5 bases, J shed 3 bases, and the junction held 7 bases outside the gene matches. This CDR3 contains 15 residues. Here the CDR3 DNA reads TGTGCCAGCAGCCCCGAGGGGGCCCTCTACAATGAGCAGTTCTTC. It is translated as CASSPEGALYNEQFF. Full variable domain (rest looked up from reference TRBV7-9 and TRBJ2-1): DTGVSQNPRHKITKRGQNVTFRCDPISEHNRLYWYRQTLGQGPEFLTYFQNEAQLEKSRLLSDRFSAERPKGSFSTLEIQRTEQGDSAMYLCASSPEGALYNEQFFGPGTRLTVL.

This chain uses TRBV6-5 with TRBJ2-2; TRBD1 matches 8 bases. The CDR3 extends over 15 amino acids. The V segment lost 8 bases and the J segment 4 bases; nucleotides outside the gene matches: 9. Germline values: CDR1 MNHEY, CDR2 SVGAGI. CDR3 amino acids: CASGRQGLTTGELFF. The DNA of the CDR3 is TGTGCCAGCGGCCGACAGGGGTTGACCACCGGGGAGCTGTTTTTT.